This T cell receptor beta chain was sequenced in a study of T cells in Graves' hyperthyroidism and ophthalmopathy. The CDR3 consists of 12 residues. Deletions cut 8 bases from V and 4 bases from J, with 14 bases between. Germline V gene lookup returns CDR1 DFQATT and CDR2 SNEGSKA (reference sequence). The sample holds many counts of this clonotype. The source material, RNA transcripts, was used to amplify TCR beta CDR3 regions. HTBI primers were the set used in a first-round RT-PCR of the TCR CDR3. TCRdb reanalysed the multiplex PCR reads using MiXCR and keeps one entry per CDR3 protein. This table holds more than 600,000 distinct CDR3 sequences, about a sixth found once.

Material for sequencing was blood. This TCR derives from a man in his late teens or twenties with Graves' hyperthyroidism. The chain joins TRBV20-1 to TRBJ1-2; D gene ambiguous. The CDR3 DNA reads as TGCAGTCCCCCCGGTCTGACCTATGGCTACACCTTC. Protein product: CSPPGLTYGYTF.